This T cell receptor (beta chain) was recorded in a study of Graves' ophthalmopathy and Graves' hyperthyroidism. Study-level results: Most clonotypes expanded in thyroid above 0.001 frequency were present in blood too.

Trimming at V came to 8 bases and at J to 3 bases, leaving 4 bases not matched to a gene. CDR3 length: 13 amino acids. No donor had other autoimmune disease, uncontrolled infection, pregnancy or lactation. Amplification of the TCR beta CDR3 regions used RNA transcripts (as template). Second-round multiplex PCR came after first-round RT-PCR with HTBI primers. One entry per CDR3 protein results from TCRdb running MiXCR on the multiplex PCR reads. The sample lists a few hundred thousand distinct CDR3 sequences, 35% to 45% occurring once. This clonotype was found a few times. Its antigen is not known. This clonotype originated in an adult man with Graves' hyperthyroidism. Sequenced input: peripheral blood or thyroid tissue (not recorded which). The chain links TRBV12-3 or TRBV12-4 to TRBJ1-5; 7 bases agree with TRBD1. The CDR3 is CASGGQHNQPQHF. CDR3 DNA sequence: TGTGCCAGCGGGGGACAGCACAATCAGCCCCAGCATTTT.